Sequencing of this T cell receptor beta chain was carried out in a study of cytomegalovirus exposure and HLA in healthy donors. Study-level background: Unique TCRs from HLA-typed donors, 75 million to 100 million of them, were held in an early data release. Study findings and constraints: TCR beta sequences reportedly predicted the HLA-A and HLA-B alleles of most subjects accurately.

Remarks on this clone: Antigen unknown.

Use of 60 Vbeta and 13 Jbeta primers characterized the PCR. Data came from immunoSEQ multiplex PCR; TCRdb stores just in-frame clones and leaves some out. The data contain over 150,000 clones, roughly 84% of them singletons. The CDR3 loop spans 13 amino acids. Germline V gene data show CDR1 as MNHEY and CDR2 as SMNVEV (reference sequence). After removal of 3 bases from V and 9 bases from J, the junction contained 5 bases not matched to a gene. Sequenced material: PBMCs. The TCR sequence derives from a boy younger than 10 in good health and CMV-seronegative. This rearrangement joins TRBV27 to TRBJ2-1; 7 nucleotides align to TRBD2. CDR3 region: CASSLRELSEQFF. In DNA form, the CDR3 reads TGTGCCAGCAGTTTGCGGGAGTTAAGTGAGCAGTTCTTC.